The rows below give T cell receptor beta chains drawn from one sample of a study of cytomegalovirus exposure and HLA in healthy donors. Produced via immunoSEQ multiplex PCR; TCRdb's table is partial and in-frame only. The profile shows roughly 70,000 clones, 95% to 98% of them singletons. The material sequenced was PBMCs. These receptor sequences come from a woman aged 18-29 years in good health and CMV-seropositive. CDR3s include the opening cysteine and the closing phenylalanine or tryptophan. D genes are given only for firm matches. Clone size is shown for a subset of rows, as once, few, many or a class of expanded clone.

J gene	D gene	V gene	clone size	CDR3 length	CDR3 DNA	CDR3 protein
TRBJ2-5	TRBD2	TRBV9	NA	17	TGTGCCAGCAGCGCCCCCGCTGTGCGGGAGTGGAAAGAGACCCAGTACTTC	CASSAPAVREWKETQYF
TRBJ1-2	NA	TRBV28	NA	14	TGTGCCAGCAGTCCTCAGGGCCTGAGCTATGGCTACACCTTC	CASSPQGLSYGYTF
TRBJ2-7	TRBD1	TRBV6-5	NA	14	TGTGCCAGCAGCCCCGGACAGGGGGCGCGAGAGCAGTACTTC	CASSPGQGAREQYF
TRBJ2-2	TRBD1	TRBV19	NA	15	TGTGCCATCCTCCCAACAGGGGGTCACACCGGGGAGCTGTTTTTT	CAILPTGGHTGELFF
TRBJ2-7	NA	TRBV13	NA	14	TGTGCCAGCAGCGGGCAGGGGAGAACCTACGAGCAGTACTTC	CASSGQGRTYEQYF
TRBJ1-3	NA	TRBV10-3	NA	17	TGTGCCATCAGTCCGGGACTGCGTCTGGACTCTGGAAACACCATATATTTT	CAISPGLRLDSGNTIYF
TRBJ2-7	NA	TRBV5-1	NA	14	TGCGCCAGCAGCAGAGTAGGGGGTGGGTACGAGCAGTACTTC	CASSRVGGGYEQYF
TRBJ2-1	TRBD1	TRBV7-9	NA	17	TGTGCCAGCAGCTTAGCCCTCCACGGACAGGGGAAGTATGAGCAGTTCTTC	CASSLALHGQGKYEQFF
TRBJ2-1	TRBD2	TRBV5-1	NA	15	TGCGCCAGCAGCGCCGGACTAGGTGGGGTACATGAGCAGTTCTTC	CASSAGLGGVHEQFF
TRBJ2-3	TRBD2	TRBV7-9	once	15	TGTGCCAGCAGCCATAGCGGGACTAGCACAGATACGCAGTATTTT	CASSHSGTSTDTQYF
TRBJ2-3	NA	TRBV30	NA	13	TGTGCCTGGAGCGGGATTAGCACAGATACGCAGTATTTT	CAWSGISTDTQYF
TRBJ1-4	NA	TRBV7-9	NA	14	TGTGCCAGCAGCTTAGTGGGGGCAGGAGAAAAACTGTTTTTT	CASSLVGAGEKLFF
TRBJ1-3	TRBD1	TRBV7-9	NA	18	TGTGCCAGCAGCGGAAGGGACAGGGGGCCCTTTACTGGAAACACCATATATTTT	CASSGRDRGPFTGNTIYF
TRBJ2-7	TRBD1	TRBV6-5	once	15	TGTGCCAGCAGTACACCCCGGACAGGCCTCTACGAGCAGTACTTC	CASSTPRTGLYEQYF
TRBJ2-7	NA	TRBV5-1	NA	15	TGCGCCAGCAGCCACGGGCAGGGAAGGTCCTACGAGCAGTACTTC	CASSHGQGRSYEQYF
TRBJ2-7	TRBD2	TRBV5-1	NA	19	TGCGCCAGCAGCTTTTGGGGCGCGTCCTCGACTAGCGGGAGGACCGAGCAGTACTTC	CASSFWGASSTSGRTEQYF
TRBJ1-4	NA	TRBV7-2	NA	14	TGTGCCAGCAGCCGAGGGTCTGTTAATGAAAAACTGTTTTTT	CASSRGSVNEKLFF
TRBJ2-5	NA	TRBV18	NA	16	NA	CASSPTSGQGIETQYF
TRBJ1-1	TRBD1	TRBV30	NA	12	TGTGCCTGGCGGACAGGGAGGACTGAAGCTTTCTTT	CAWRTGRTEAFF
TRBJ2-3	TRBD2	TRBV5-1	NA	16	TGCGCCAGCACCCCGCTGAGCGGGAAAAGCACAGATACGCAGTATTTT	CASTPLSGKSTDTQYF
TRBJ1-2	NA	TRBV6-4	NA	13	TGTGCCAGCAGTCACGGACATAACTATGGCTACACCTTC	CASSHGHNYGYTF
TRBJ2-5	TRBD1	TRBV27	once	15	TGTGCCAGCAGTATAACAGGGGGCGCAAGGGGGACCCAGTACTTC	CASSITGGARGTQYF
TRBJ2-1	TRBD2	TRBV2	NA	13	TGTGCCAGCTTGGTAGCGGGAAACAATGAGCAGTTCTTC	CASLVAGNNEQFF
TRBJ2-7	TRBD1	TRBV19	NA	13	TGTGCCAGTAGTCTCGGACAGGGGTACGAGCAGTACTTC	CASSLGQGYEQYF
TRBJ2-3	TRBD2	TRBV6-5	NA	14	TGTGCCAGCAGTTACTCGTATCTAGCGGAGACGCAGTATTTT	CASSYSYLAETQYF
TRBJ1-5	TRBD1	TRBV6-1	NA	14	TGTGCCAGCAGTGCTGCAGGGGGCAAGCAGCCCCAGCATTTT	CASSAAGGKQPQHF
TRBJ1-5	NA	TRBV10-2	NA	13	TGCGCCAGCAGTGGGGCTTTCAATCAGCCCCAGCATTTT	CASSGAFNQPQHF
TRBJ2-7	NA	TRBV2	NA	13	TGTGCCAGCAGTGTCAACAGCCCTGGGGAGCAGTACTTC	CASSVNSPGEQYF
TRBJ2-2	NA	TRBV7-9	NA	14	TGTGCCAGCAGCTTAAGTAGCGGCACCGGGGAGCTGTTTTTT	CASSLSSGTGELFF
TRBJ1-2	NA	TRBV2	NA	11	TGTGCCAGCAGTGAACTTGATGGCTACACCTTC	CASSELDGYTF
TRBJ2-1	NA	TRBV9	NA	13	TGTGCCAGCAGCGTAGAGATAGAGAATGAGCAGTTCTTC	CASSVEIENEQFF
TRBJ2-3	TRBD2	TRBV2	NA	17	TGTGCCACCCGAGAGCTAGCGGGCACGGTCTTCACAGATACGCAGTATTTT	CATRELAGTVFTDTQYF
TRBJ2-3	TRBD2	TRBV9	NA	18	TGTGCCAGCAGCGTAGAGATTGGGACTAGCGGGGATAGGAATACGCAGTATTTT	CASSVEIGTSGDRNTQYF
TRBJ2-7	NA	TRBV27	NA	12	TGTGCCAGCAGGCGGGATCCTTACGAGCAGTACTTC	CASRRDPYEQYF
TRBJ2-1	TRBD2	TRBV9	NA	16	TGTGCCAGCAGCGCCTCGGGGGCGGGAGGTTACAATGAGCAGTTCTTC	CASSASGAGGYNEQFF
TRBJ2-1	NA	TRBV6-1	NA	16	TGTGCCAGCAGTGAAGTGGGGGGGGCCCTCAACAATGAGCAGTTCTTC	CASSEVGGALNNEQFF
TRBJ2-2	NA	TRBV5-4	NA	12	TGTGCCAGCAGCTCCATCACCGGGGAGCTGTTTTTT	CASSSITGELFF
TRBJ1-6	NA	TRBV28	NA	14	TGTGCCAGCAGTACTAGCTCCTATAATTCACCCCTCCACTTT	CASSTSSYNSPLHF
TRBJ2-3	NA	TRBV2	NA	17	TGTGCCAGCAGTGAAGCGACAGGAGCGGGGCCCACAGATACGCAGTATTTT	CASSEATGAGPTDTQYF
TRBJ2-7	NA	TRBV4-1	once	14	TGCGCCAGCAGCCACAGGGAAGAAACCTACGAGCAGTACTTC	CASSHREETYEQYF
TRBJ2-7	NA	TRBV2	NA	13	TGTGCCAGCACCGCCTTAGCGAGCTACGAGCAGTACTTC	CASTALASYEQYF
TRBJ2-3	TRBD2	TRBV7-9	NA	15	TGTGCCAGCAGCTCTGGACTAGCGGGAGCAGATACGCAGTATTTT	CASSSGLAGADTQYF
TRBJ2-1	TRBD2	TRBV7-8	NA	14	TGTGCCAGCGGCACTAGCGGGCCATACAATGAGCAGTTCTTC	CASGTSGPYNEQFF
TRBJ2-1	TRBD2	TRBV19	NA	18	TGTGCCAGTAGTATCGGTCCGCGGGAGGGCCGGTCCTACAATGAGCAGTTCTTC	CASSIGPREGRSYNEQFF
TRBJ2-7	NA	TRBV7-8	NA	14	TGTGCCAGCAGCCCCCAGACAGTCACCTACGAGCAGTACTTC	CASSPQTVTYEQYF